This TCR beta chain was observed in a study of Graves' ophthalmopathy and Graves' hyperthyroidism. The authors amplified TCR beta CDR3 regions, and they did so from RNA transcripts for repertoire sequencing. First-round RT-PCR with HTBI primers preceded a second-round multiplex PCR. From the multiplex PCR reads, TCRdb called clonotypes with MiXCR, one entry per CDR3 protein. The repertoire has more than 550,000 distinct CDR3 sequences, about two fifths of them found once; the top ten carry over 2.5%. With 3 bases removed from V and 6 bases from J, the gap between germline ends came to 14 bases. CDR3 length: 14 residues.

This chain links TRBV12-3 or TRBV12-4 with TRBJ1-2; possible D gene TRBD1, 5 bases. The TCR was taken from an adult man with Graves' ophthalmopathy. Sequenced input: peripheral blood. The CDR3 bases are TGTGCCAGCAGTTTCAGGCAGCTACAGGATGGCTACACCTTC. Translation: CASSFRQLQDGYTF.